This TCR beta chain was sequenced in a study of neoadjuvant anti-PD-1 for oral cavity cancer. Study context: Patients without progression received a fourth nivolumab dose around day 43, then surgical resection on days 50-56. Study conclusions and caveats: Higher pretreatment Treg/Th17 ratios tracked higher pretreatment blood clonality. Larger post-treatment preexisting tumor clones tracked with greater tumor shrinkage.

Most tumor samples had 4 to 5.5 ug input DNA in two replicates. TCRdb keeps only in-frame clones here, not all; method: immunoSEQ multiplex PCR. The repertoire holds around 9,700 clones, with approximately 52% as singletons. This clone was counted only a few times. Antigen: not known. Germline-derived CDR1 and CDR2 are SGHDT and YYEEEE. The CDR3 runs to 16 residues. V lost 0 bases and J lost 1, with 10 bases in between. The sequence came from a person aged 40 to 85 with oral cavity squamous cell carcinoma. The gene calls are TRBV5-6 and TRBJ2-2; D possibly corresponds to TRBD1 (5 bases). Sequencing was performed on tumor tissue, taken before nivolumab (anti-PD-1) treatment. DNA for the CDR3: TGTGCCAGCAGCTTGGCTCGTCAGGGGAACACCGGGGAGCTGTTTTTT. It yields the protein CASSLARQGNTGELFF.